This passage covers 14 T cell receptor beta chains from one sample sequenced in a study of T cells in localized non-small cell lung cancer. Clones were read by immunoSEQ multiplex PCR, and TCRdb kept only the in-frame ones, dropping some. The sample includes under 50,000 clones, 85% to 90% of them seen just once. The source material was PBMCs, sampled before any cancer treatment. These receptors originate from a man aged 35-75 years with stage II lung adenocarcinoma.

This chain uses TRBV7-2 with TRBJ1-1; TRBD1 aligns across 8 bases. The CDR3 loop spans 13 amino acids. Germline CDR1 is SGHTA and CDR2 is FQGNSA. CDR3 loop: CASLDRGRDEAFF. The CDR3 DNA is TGTGCTTCACTCGACAGGGGCCGCGATGAAGCTTTCTTT.

The chain links TRBV14 to TRBJ1-6; D is possibly TRBD1 (5 bases). Trimming left V 3 bases short and J 13 bases short, with 13 bases between. CDR3 length: 13 amino acids. Germline V gives CDR1 SGHDN, CDR2 FVKESK. CDR3 nucleotides: TGTGCCAGCAGCCAGGGCCCGGGGCTTCCCCTCCACTTT. It translates to CASSQGPGLPLHF.

The chain links TRBV5-4 to TRBJ2-7; perhaps D is TRBD1 or TRBD2 (6 bases each). Trimming took 0 bases from V and 6 from J, leaving 16 bases between them. From germline, CDR1 is SGHNT and CDR2 YYREEE (reference sequence). This CDR3 comprises 15 residues. The DNA of the CDR3 is TGTGCCAGCAGCTTGGGAACGGACGGGGGCCGCGAGCAGTACTTC. Amino acids: CASSLGTDGGREQYF.

The rearrangement uses TRBV5-1 and TRBJ1-2, with D possibly matching TRBD1 (6 bases). Germline-derived CDR1 and CDR2 are SGHRS and YFSETQ. V shed 1 base and J shed 4 bases, with 11 bases lying between them. The CDR3 consists of 14 residues. CDR3 sequence (DNA): TGCGCCAGCAGCTTGCCTGTGACAGGCTATGGCTACACCTTC. Protein product: CASSLPVTGYGYTF.

V and J are TRBV12-2 and TRBJ1-2; TRBD1 reflects the table's D call only, with no check against the DNA. TRBV12-2 is assigned pseudogene status. The CDR3 extends over 21 amino acids. In DNA, the CDR3 is TGTGCAAGTCGCCCGCTCGGGCTTACTCCGGGACAGGGGAACGTTGACTATGGCTACACCTTC. Translated, it gives CASRPLGLTPGQGNVDYGYTF.

V is TRBV23-1 and J is TRBJ2-5, with 8 bases fitting TRBD1. TRBV23-1 is sorted into the ORF group, with uncertain function. CDR3 size: 17 residues. V lost 8 bases to trimming and J lost 2 bases; unmatched junction nucleotides: 16. The CDR3 reads CASFLGQGMMVQETQYF. Here the CDR3 DNA reads TGCGCCAGCTTCCTCGGACAGGGTATGATGGTTCAAGAGACCCAGTACTTC.

The chain joins TRBV7-8 to TRBJ2-2; maybe TRBD1 (5 bases). In germline, CDR1 is SGHVS, CDR2 FQNEAQ. With 1 base removed from V and 4 bases from J, the gap between germline ends came to 19 bases. The CDR3 is made up of 18 amino acids. The CDR3 region is CASSLEGVRSPSTGELFF. The CDR3 DNA sequence: TGTGCCAGCAGCTTAGAAGGGGTCAGGTCACCCAGCACCGGGGAGCTGTTTTTT.

As for this clone: At one of its ends the junction is not consistent with the germline gene, which may arise from a read error. This chain joins TRBV4-1 and TRBJ2-7, with D hard to call. The CDR3 is 12 residues long. Germline lookup yields CDR1 MGHRA and CDR2 YSYEKL. CDR3 bases: TGCGCCAGCGGCCAAGTTGGTGACGAGCAGTACTTC. This gives the protein CASGQVGDEQYF.

The J gene is TRBJ1-6, the V gene TRBV6-1; possibly TRBD1 for D (6 bases). In germline, CDR1 is MNHNS, CDR2 SASEGT. Trimming cost V 4 bases and J 7 bases, with 8 bases left between them. This CDR3 has 13 amino acids. The CDR3 bases are TGTGCCAGCAGTGGGACAGTGAATTCACCCCTCCACTTT. Protein: CASSGTVNSPLHF.

This clone came up once. The chain links TRBV11-2 to TRBJ2-4, with D unresolved. The CDR3 has 13 amino acids. Germline CDR1 is SGHAT and CDR2 is FQNNGV. V lost 1 base and J 9 bases, leaving 10 bases between the germline ends. The chain's CDR3 is CASSLGPAGIQYF. CDR3 DNA sequence: TGTGCCAGCAGCTTAGGACCGGCCGGCATTCAGTACTTC.

The chain uses TRBV27 and TRBJ1-1; D might be TRBD1 (5 bases). CDR1 and CDR2 from the germline V gene are MNHEY and SMNVEV (reference sequence). The CDR3 has 15 amino acids. With 2 bases removed from V and 5 bases from J, the gap between germline ends came to 15 bases. CDR3 amino acids: CASSLRGGEGTEAFF. In DNA, the CDR3 is TGTGCCAGCAGTTTAAGAGGAGGGGAAGGGACTGAAGCTTTCTTT.

This clone was observed a single time. The germline gene is not matched at one end of the junction; a read error may be the cause. V usage is TRBV6-6 and J usage is TRBJ1-2; the match to TRBD1 covers 10 bases. The CDR3 has 13 residues. Germline CDR1 MNHNY, CDR2 SVGAGI (reference sequence). Here the CDR3 reads CASSPGTGAAHFF. The CDR3 DNA is TGTGCCAGCAGCCCTGGGACAGGGGCTGCCCATTTCTTC.

The chain couples TRBV19 to TRBJ2-1; D is possibly TRBD1 (6 bases). CDR3 length: 13 residues. Trimming removed 4 bases from V and 8 bases from J, with 12 bases in between. Germline CDR1 is LNHDA and CDR2 is SQIVND (reference sequence). CDR3 loop: CASSTLRGDEQFF. CDR3 DNA sequence: TGTGCCAGTAGTACTCTCAGGGGAGATGAGCAGTTCTTC.

A word on this clone: At one of its ends the junction is not consistent with the germline gene, which may arise from a read error. The chain combines TRBV7-8 with TRBJ2-1, with TRBD1 as a possible D gene (6 bases). The CDR3 runs to 17 residues. In germline, CDR1 is SGHVS, CDR2 FQNEAQ. The CDR3 region is CASRQIEQGDKYSEQFF. The DNA for the CDR3 is TGTGCCAGCAGACAAATTGAACAGGGTGACAAATACAGTGAGCAGTTCTTC. Full variable domain (remainder filled in from reference TRBV7-8 and TRBJ2-1): GAGVSQSPRYKVAKRGQDVALRCDPISGHVSLFWYQQALGQGPEFLTYFQNEAQLDKSGLPSDRFFAERPEGSVSTLKIQRTQQEDSAVYLCASRQIEQGDKYSEQFFGPGTRLTVL.